This T cell receptor beta chain was recorded in a study of shared clonotypes between healthy human individuals. Study-wide background: Donor ages ranged 18 to 49 years: a couple of women, a few men. Study observations and caveats: A generally larger estimated richness was seen in naive subsets than in memory subsets. Though the depth was large, rarefaction showed that sorted-subset sequencing was incomplete.

The length of the CDR3 is 15 residues. The V gene lost 0 bases and the J gene lost 3 bases, with 11 bases spanning the gap. Germline CDR1 and CDR2: ENHRY and SYGVKD. Repertoires were generated with immunoSEQ multiplex PCR, while TCRdb's copy carries only in-frame clones and drops some. The sample contains 2 million to 2.5 million clones, 80% to 95% of which appear only once. Concerning this clone: Its target is not known.

The chain combines TRBV10-3 with TRBJ1-2; no clear D gene. Sequencing was carried out using naive CD4+ T cells from PBMCs. Subset here: CD45RA+ positively selected. The clonotype originates from a man aged 18 to 29 in good health. Some clones in this sample may be carry-over from other donors' samples. The CDR3 here is CAISESGYAYYGYTF. CDR3 nucleotide sequence: TGTGCCATCAGTGAGTCGGGGTACGCCTACTATGGCTACACCTTC.